This TCR beta chain stems from a study of OX40 agonist ivuxolimab in advanced cancers. The study in broad terms: Ivuxolimab was a fully human IgG2 agonistic monoclonal antibody targeting the costimulatory receptor OX40 (CD134). Intravenous ivuxolimab was administered to patients every 2 weeks at six dose levels: 0.01, 0.1, 0.3, 1.5, 3 and 10 mg/kg. Of the 50 or so patients in dose escalation, about 20 had hepatocellular carcinoma, some 15 had melanoma, 9 had renal cell carcinoma and 9 had head and neck cancer. In the dose-escalation cohort, 82.7% of patients were male, and the mean age was approximately 60 years, with a range of about 23 to 80. Patients were allowed to have had prior anti-PD-1, anti-PD-L1 or anti-CTLA-4 therapy, and more than 35% of the dose-escalation patients had been treated with checkpoint inhibitors. Partial responses were achieved by three dose-escalation patients, of whom one had hepatocellular carcinoma and two had cutaneous melanoma. The purpose of peripheral TCRbeta sequencing was to test whether ivuxolimab changed TCR sequence diversity and led to clonal T-cell expansion. The paper describes the monotherapy dose-escalation part (N ≈ 50 patients) of the phase I trial of ivuxolimab.

Here is what the overall study found, with its caveats: Low levels of normalized T-cell clonal expansion were also seen in some patients who did not respond. Partial responders in the 0.1-3.0 mg/kg groups had among the lowest normalized peripheral clonal expansion, especially among CD8+ T cells. The antigen specificity of the clonally expanded peripheral T cells was not determined. After ivuxolimab, more expanded clones were found on average in CD8+ T cells than in CD4+ T cells. At doses from 0.1 to 3.0 mg/kg, clonal expansion was seen in both CD4+ and CD8+ blood T cells between baseline and week 6.

The trial excluded patients who had a history of autoimmune disease or were on systemic immunosuppression. Peripheral blood for TCR sequencing was collected from all dose cohorts at baseline, on cycle 4 day 1, and on cycle 7 day 1. The samples were taken from a phase I, first-in-human, multicenter, open-label dose-escalation trial of ivuxolimab. Adults with locally advanced or metastatic head and neck squamous cell, hepatocellular, melanoma or renal cell carcinoma were enrolled in the trial. CD4+ and CD8+ T cells were sorted separately from peripheral blood before TCR sequencing. Taken from cysteine to phenylalanine, the CDR3 has 15 residues. Just the 45-base CDR3 DNA is kept, in frame starting at base 1. In the germline V gene, CDR1 corresponds to SGHTA and CDR2 to FQGTGA. After removal of 4 bases from V and 2 bases from J, the junction retains 3 bases not matched to a gene. Genomic DNA was extracted from sorted cells for sequencing of the TCRbeta CDR3 region. The immunoSEQ Assay was used for sequencing of TCRbeta CDR3 regions. In its TCRdb copy, this immuneACCESS table keeps in-frame sequences only and misses some clones. Where compared with another copy, unresolved V genes explain less than half of these, and the others have no known cause. The sample has approximately 31,000 clones on record, around 90% of them singletons. 0.9% to 0.95% of the sample lies in the top ten.

Remarks on this clone: Its antigen remains undetermined. No base quality values were provided; no much bigger clone lies one nucleotide off.

The TCR sequence derives from an adult with an advanced solid tumor such as melanoma, head and neck, liver or kidney cancer. The chain is assembled from TRBV7-3 and TRBJ2-5; a stretch of 11 junction bases matches TRBD2. Sequencing used CD4+ or CD8+ T cells sorted from blood, obtained in a trial of the OX40 agonist ivuxolimab. Here is the DNA: TGTGCCAGCAGCTCTAGCGGGGGGATACAAGAGACCCAGTACTTC. This yields the protein CASSSSGGIQETQYF. Reference TRBV7-3 and TRBJ2-5 proteins supply the regions before and after the CDR3; the full variable domain is: GAGVSQTPSNKVTEKGKYVELRCDPISGHTALYWYRQSLGQGPEFLIYFQGTGAADDSGLPNDRFFAVRPEGSVSTLKIQRTERGDSAVYLCASSSSGGIQETQYFGPGTRLLVL.